One and the same sample provided the 11 T cell receptor beta chains below, sequenced in a study of glioma-infiltrating T cells after dendritic cell vaccination. The table came from immunoSEQ multiplex PCR; TCRdb's copy has only in-frame clones and leaves some out. Of 98,000 or so clones in the sample, 75% to 90% were seen once. As to time point: after dendritic cell vaccination, including at tumor progression/relapse. This specimen consisted of blood, obtained after dendritic cell vaccination. All receptors derive from a human donor with glioblastoma.

This clone was observed a single time. V gene TRBV11-2 combines with J gene TRBJ1-1; 11 bases match TRBD1. The V segment lost 5 bases and the J segment 4 bases; nucleotides outside the gene matches: 3. Per germline, CDR1 SGHAT and CDR2 FQNNGV. The CDR3 extends over 14 amino acids. The CDR3 DNA is TGTGCCAGCAGCCGGACAGGGGGCGGCACTGAAGCTTTCTTT. Protein product: CASSRTGGGTEAFF.

The chain couples TRBV5-6 to TRBJ2-3; the D gene is possibly TRBD1 (5 bases). V was shortened by 2 bases and J by 2 bases, with 21 bases between the two germline ends. The CDR3 runs to 18 residues. The V gene's germline CDR1 is SGHDT and CDR2 YYEEEE. The CDR3 loop is CASSFRSSRTRYTDTQYF. DNA for the CDR3: TGTGCCAGCAGCTTCAGATCCTCCCGGACAAGGTACACAGATACGCAGTATTTT.

The rearrangement links TRBV19 to TRBJ2-5; 8 nucleotides agree with TRBD1. The DNA matches TRBJ2-7 better at its end, which makes the J call doubtful. There are 12 residues in the CDR3. Germline CDR1 LNHDA, CDR2 SQIVND (reference sequence). Here the CDR3 DNA reads TGTGCCAGTAGCAGACAGGGGCTCGAGCAGTACTTC. Its translation: CASSRQGLEQYF.

The chain combines TRBV19 with TRBJ1-5; weak D call: TRBD1 (6 bases). CDR1 and CDR2 (germline): LNHDA, SQIVND (reference sequence). The CDR3 spans 14 residues. Between the trimmed V and J ends, which lost 6 bases and 2 bases, there was a span of 11 bases. The CDR3 coding sequence is TGTGCCAGTAGCACAGGGAGGGGCAATCAGCCCCAGCATTTT. Protein sequence: CASSTGRGNQPQHF.

The chain uses TRBV19 and TRBJ2-1, with 9 bases fitting TRBD2. V lost 2 bases, J lost 12 bases, and 11 bases stayed unmatched. CDR1 is LNHDA and CDR2 is SQIVND in the germline V gene (reference sequence). The CDR3 is 15 amino acids. Here the CDR3 reads CASSINHPSGKGQFF. CDR3 bases: TGTGCCAGTAGTATAAATCATCCTAGCGGGAAGGGGCAGTTCTTC.

The V gene is TRBV6-1, the J gene TRBJ1-1; D possibly corresponds to TRBD1 (5 bases). Germline loops: CDR1 MNHNS, CDR2 SASEGT. CDR3 length: 15 residues. Deletions cut 5 bases from V and 0 bases from J, with 13 bases between. CDR3 protein: CASSWGQGVNTEAFF. DNA for the CDR3: TGTGCCAGCAGTTGGGGCCAGGGCGTGAACACTGAAGCTTTCTTT.

This clone appeared once. The chain carries TRBV28 and TRBJ2-2, with D possibly being TRBD1 (5 bases). Germline V CDR1 and CDR2: MDHEN, SYDVKM. Trimming took off 5 bases at V and 5 bases at J, with 15 bases between the two ends. The CDR3 consists of 15 residues. For the CDR3, the DNA is TGTGCCAGCAGTAGTCCTCAGGGTACGACCGGGGAGCTGTTTTTT. Encoded protein: CASSSPQGTTGELFF. The complete variable domain, with remaining parts taken from reference TRBV28 and TRBJ2-2, reads DVKVTQSSRYLVKRTGEKVFLECVQDMDHENMFWYRQDPGLGLRLIYFSYDVKMKEKGDIPEGYSVSREKKERFSLILESASTNQTSMYLCASSSPQGTTGELFFGEGSRLTVL.

CDR3 in DNA: TGTGCCAGCAGCTTAGGCCTAGCGGGATCTACTCTGAACACCGGGGAGCTGTTTTTT. This codes for CASSLGLAGSTLNTGELFF. V gene TRBV7-6 combines with J gene TRBJ2-2; TRBD2 agrees at 9 bases. The CDR3 loop spans 19 amino acids. Germline V gene sequence: CDR1 SGHVS, CDR2 FNYEAQ. V gave up 1 base and J gave up 1 base; unmatched junction bases: 10.

This CDR3 is CASSSGLAGSYNEQFF. For the CDR3, the DNA is TGTGCCAGCAGCTCGGGACTAGCGGGGAGCTACAATGAGCAGTTCTTC. The rearrangement joins TRBV7-9 to TRBJ2-1; 13 bases are a match to TRBD2. Looked up from germline, CDR1 is SEHNR and CDR2 is FQNEAQ (reference sequence). V trimming: 4 bases; J trimming: 3 bases; junction bases outside the gene matches: 3. The CDR3 totals 16 residues.

The sample holds a few counts of this clone. This chain uses TRBV10-3 with TRBJ2-2; perhaps TRBD2 as D (7 bases). The V gene's germline CDR1 is ENHRY and CDR2 SYGVKD. This CDR3 has 15 residues. Trimming shortened V by 7 bases and J by 5 bases, and 17 bases separated the two germline ends. CDR3 nucleotide sequence: TGTGCCATCAACGGCGGGGGCCTCTATACCGGGGAGCTGTTTTTT. Translating it yields CAINGGGLYTGELFF.

V is TRBV7-9 and J is TRBJ1-3, with D possibly matching TRBD1 (5 bases). The germline V and J ends were trimmed by 4 bases and 2 bases, with 24 bases remaining between them. The CDR3 sequence is 19 residues long. Germline loops: CDR1 SEHNR, CDR2 FQNEAQ (reference sequence). In nucleotides, the CDR3 is TGTGCCAGCAGCTCTCTCACCGACACAGTTTGGGGGGCTGGAAACACCATATATTTT. Its translation is CASSSLTDTVWGAGNTIYF.